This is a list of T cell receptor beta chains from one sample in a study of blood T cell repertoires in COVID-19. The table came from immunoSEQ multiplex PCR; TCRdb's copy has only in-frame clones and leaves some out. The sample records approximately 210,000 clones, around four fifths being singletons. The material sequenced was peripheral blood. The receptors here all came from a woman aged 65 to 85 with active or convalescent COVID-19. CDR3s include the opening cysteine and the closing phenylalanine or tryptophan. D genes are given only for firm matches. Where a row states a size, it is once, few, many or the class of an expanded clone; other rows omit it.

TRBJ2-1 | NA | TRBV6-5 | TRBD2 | TGTGCCACCCAGGAGGCTAGCGGGAGTAATGAGCAGTTCTTC | CATQEASGSNEQFF
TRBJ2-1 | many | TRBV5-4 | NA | TGTGCCAGCAGCTTTCTGGCAGGAAGCTCCTACAATGAGCAGTTCTTC | CASSFLAGSSYNEQFF
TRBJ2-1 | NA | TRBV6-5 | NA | TGTGCCAGCAGTTACGAAGGACTCAGCTCCTACAATGAGCAGTTCTTC | CASSYEGLSSYNEQFF
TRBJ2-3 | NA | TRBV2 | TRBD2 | TGTGCCAGCAGTGACCCAGGACTAGCGGGACTTGGGGATACGCAGTATTTT | CASSDPGLAGLGDTQYF
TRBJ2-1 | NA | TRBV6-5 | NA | TGTGCCAGCAGTCCCGTATTTGGCGAGCAGTTCTTC | CASSPVFGEQFF
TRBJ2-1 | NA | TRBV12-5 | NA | TGTGCTAGTGGTCCCACCTCCGGGGGAGCCACCAATGAGCAGTTCTTC | CASGPTSGGATNEQFF
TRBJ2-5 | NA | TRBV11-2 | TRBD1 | TGTGCCAGCAGCTTCAGGGGGCTGGGGGAGACCCAGTACTTC | CASSFRGLGETQYF
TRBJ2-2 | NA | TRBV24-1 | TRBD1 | TGTGCCACCAGTGATTTGACAGGGGGCGACACCGGGGAGCTGTTTTTT | CATSDLTGGDTGELFF
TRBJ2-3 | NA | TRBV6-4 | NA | TGTGCCAGCAGTGACGGATATGGGGGGGGGCGTACGCAGTATTTT | CASSDGYGGGRTQYF
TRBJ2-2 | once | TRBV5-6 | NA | TGTGCCAGCAGCCCGGCGAGTGGGAGGTTGAGCACCGGGGAGCTGTTTTTT | CASSPASGRLSTGELFF
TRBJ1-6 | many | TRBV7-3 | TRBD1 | TGTGCCAGCAGCTTACGGGACAGGAGTAATTCACCCCTCCACTTT | CASSLRDRSNSPLHF
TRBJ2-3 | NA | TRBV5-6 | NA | TGTGCCAGCAGCTTCAGGGACACCACAGATACGCAGTATTTT | CASSFRDTTDTQYF
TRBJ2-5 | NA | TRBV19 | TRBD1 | TGTGCCAGTAGTCCCCTGCAGGGGGTTCAAGAGACCCAGTACTTC | CASSPLQGVQETQYF
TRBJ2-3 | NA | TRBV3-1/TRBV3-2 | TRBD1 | TGTGCCAGCAGGCGACAGGGGGCAGATACGCAGTATTTT | CASRRQGADTQYF
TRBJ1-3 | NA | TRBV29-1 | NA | TGCAGCGTTCGAGGGATCGGAAACACCATATATTTT | CSVRGIGNTIYF
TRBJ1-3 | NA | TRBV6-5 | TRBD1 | TGTGCCAGCAGTTACCGGACAGGGGTCGGCACCATATATTTT | CASSYRTGVGTIYF
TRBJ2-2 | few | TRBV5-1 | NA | TGCGCCAGCAGCAGAAGCGGGTCGAACACCGGGGAGCTGTTTTTT | CASSRSGSNTGELFF